Judged by abundance, the clone carrying this T cell receptor (beta chain) is medium-sized (0.01 to 0.1%). Time point described: before preoperative PTX-NDP chemotherapy. This sample is part of a study of esophageal squamous cell carcinoma under preoperative chemotherapy. This CDR3 region has 15 residues. Deletions cut 0 bases from V and 6 bases from J, with 11 bases between. Germline CDR1 reads MNHEY; CDR2 reads SVGAGI. TCRdb fed the PCR reads into MiXCR, producing one record per CDR3 protein. The sample consists of around 12,000 distinct CDR3 sequences, roughly half of them appearing once. The specimen was collected from a patient given preoperative chemotherapy. The sequence derives from a human donor with esophageal squamous cell carcinoma. The donor label of this sample is uncertain. V usage is TRBV6-5 and J usage is TRBJ2-2; tentatively, D is TRBD2 (6 bases). The CDR3 reads CASSYSGGKAGELFF. The CDR3, as DNA: TGTGCCAGCAGTTACTCGGGGGGAAAGGCCGGGGAGCTGTTTTTT.